Below are 10 T cell receptor beta chains sequenced from a single sample in a study of blood T cell repertoires in COVID-19. Assay: immunoSEQ multiplex PCR; the TCRdb copy retains only in-frame clones and omits some. The sample includes roughly 130,000 clones, roughly 84% of them seen just once. Sequencing was done on a sample of peripheral blood. Receptors were obtained from a woman in her 30s who had recovered from COVID-19.

The gene calls are TRBV7-9 and TRBJ2-5; the D gene is possibly TRBD2 (6 bases). CDR1 is SEHNR, CDR2 FQNEAQ, per germline (reference sequence). Trimming pared 7 bases from V and 5 bases from J, leaving 11 bases between. CDR3 length: 12 residues. CDR3 loop: CASKAGFETQYF. The DNA for the CDR3 is TGTGCCAGCAAGGCGGGATTCGAGACCCAGTACTTC.

The chain recombines TRBV27 with TRBJ2-3, with 8 bases that match TRBD2. CDR3 length: 14 amino acids. Germline V gene lookup returns CDR1 MNHEY and CDR2 SMNVEV (reference sequence). The ends lost 8 bases at V and 5 bases at J; junction bases unmatched: 9. Here the CDR3 DNA reads TGTGCCAGCGGAAGAGCGGGAGTGAAAGATACGCAGTATTTT. This translates into CASGRAGVKDTQYF.

The gene calls are TRBV6-5 and TRBJ2-3; no clear D. Germline V gene lookup returns CDR1 MNHEY and CDR2 SVGAGI. This CDR3 has 15 residues. The V end lost 2 bases, the J end lost 2 bases, and 11 bases lay between the germline ends. CDR3: CASSYRDGYTDTQYF. In nucleotides, the CDR3 is TGTGCCAGCAGTTACCGTGACGGGTACACAGATACGCAGTATTTT.

This CDR3 is CASSTGLAVGETQYF. The CDR3 DNA sequence: TGTGCCAGCAGCACGGGACTAGCGGTCGGTGAGACCCAGTACTTC. The chain joins TRBV5-4 to TRBJ2-5, with TRBD2 matching over 11 bases. Germline CDR1 is SGHNT and CDR2 is YYREEE (reference sequence). CDR3 size: 15 residues. J gave up 5 bases and V 4 bases, and 7 bases lay outside the gene matches.

The chain links TRBV11-2 to TRBJ2-1; D might be TRBD1 (5 bases). CDR1 SGHAT and CDR2 FQNNGV come from the germline V gene. V was cut by 1 base and J by 3 bases, with 10 bases left in between. The CDR3 has 15 amino acids. In DNA, the CDR3 is TGTGCCAGCAGCTTAGGGCAGGGTAACTACAATGAGCAGTTCTTC. It encodes CASSLGQGNYNEQFF.

The rearrangement uses TRBV6-5 and TRBJ1-1; no clear D. The CDR3 covers 15 residues. Per the germline V gene, CDR1 is MNHEY and CDR2 is SVGAGI. The V end lost 4 bases, the J end lost 1 base, and 13 bases lay between the germline ends. The CDR3 loop is CASSFSAASNTEAFF. The CDR3 coding sequence is TGTGCCAGCAGTTTTTCCGCGGCGTCGAACACTGAAGCTTTCTTT.

The chain employs TRBV5-4 and TRBJ1-4, with a possible D match to TRBD1 (5 bases). The CDR3 loop spans 15 amino acids. The V and J ends lost 5 bases and 8 bases respectively, with 19 bases between them. Germline loops: CDR1 SGHNT, CDR2 YYREEE (reference sequence). The CDR3 spells CASRSDRGEDEKLFF. The CDR3 DNA sequence: TGTGCCAGCAGATCCGACCGGGGGGAAGACGAAAAACTGTTTTTT.

This chain connects TRBV25-1 to TRBJ2-1; D unresolved. V was shortened by 5 bases and J by 9 bases, with 11 bases between the two germline ends. The CDR3 totals 12 residues. Germline-derived CDR1 and CDR2 are MGHDK and SYGVNS. The CDR3 loop reads CASSLGFSEQFF. For the CDR3, the DNA is TGTGCCAGCAGTCTAGGCTTTAGTGAGCAGTTCTTC.

The chain has TRBV2 and TRBJ2-7, with 9 bases matching TRBD2. This CDR3 is built from 14 residues. The germline V gene encodes CDR1 SNHLY and CDR2 FYNNEI. After removal of 6 bases from V and 2 bases from J, the junction contained 5 bases not matched to a gene. Here the CDR3 reads CASSAGTSTYEQYF. The CDR3 DNA reads TGTGCCAGCAGCGCCGGGACTAGCACCTACGAGCAGTACTTC.

This sequence joins TRBV3-1 (or the pseudogene TRBV3-2) and TRBJ1-2; no firm D call. Germline lookup yields CDR1 LGHDT and CDR2 YNNKEL (reference sequence). V was clipped by 0 bases and J by 1 base, with 18 bases between them. CDR3 length: 18 residues. CDR3 sequence reads: CASSQDAAVAPFNYGYTF. The CDR3 DNA reads as TGTGCCAGCAGCCAAGATGCGGCAGTCGCTCCATTTAACTATGGCTACACCTTC.